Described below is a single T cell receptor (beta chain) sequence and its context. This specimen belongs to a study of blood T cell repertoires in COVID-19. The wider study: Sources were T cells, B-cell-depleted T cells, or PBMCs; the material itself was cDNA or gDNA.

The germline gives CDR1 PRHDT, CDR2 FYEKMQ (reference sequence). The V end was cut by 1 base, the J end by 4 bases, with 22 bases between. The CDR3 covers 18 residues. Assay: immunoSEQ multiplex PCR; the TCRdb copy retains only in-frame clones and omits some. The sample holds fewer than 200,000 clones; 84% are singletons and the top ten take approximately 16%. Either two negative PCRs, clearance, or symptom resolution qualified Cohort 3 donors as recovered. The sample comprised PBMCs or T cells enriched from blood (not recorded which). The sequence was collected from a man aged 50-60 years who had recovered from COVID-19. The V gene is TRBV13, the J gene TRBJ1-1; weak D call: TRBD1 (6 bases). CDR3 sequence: CASSLVTGQKVLSTEAFF. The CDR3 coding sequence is TGTGCCAGCAGCTTAGTCACAGGACAGAAGGTATTGAGCACTGAAGCTTTCTTT.